One T cell receptor beta chain is described in this entry. The data are from a study of OX40 agonist ivuxolimab in advanced cancers. V was pared by 4 bases and J by 2 bases, with 15 bases between. The CDR3 is 15 amino acids. The germline gives CDR1 MDHEN, CDR2 SYDVKM. TCRdb's table, derived via immunoSEQ multiplex PCR, lists solely in-frame clones and lacks some. The sample includes roughly 110,000 clones, over 75% of them seen just once. The sequencing here drew on CD4+ or CD8+ T cells sorted from blood, taken in a trial of the OX40 agonist ivuxolimab. The TCR comes from an adult with an advanced solid tumor such as melanoma, head and neck, liver or kidney cancer. J is TRBJ2-7 and V is TRBV28, with D perhaps being TRBD1 or TRBD2 (5 bases each). CDR3 sequence: CASSSTGTFPYEQYF. The CDR3 DNA reads TGTGCCAGCAGTTCAACCGGGACCTTTCCCTACGAGCAGTACTTC. Full variable domain (missing parts from reference TRBV28 and TRBJ2-7): DVKVTQSSRYLVKRTGEKVFLECVQDMDHENMFWYRQDPGLGLRLIYFSYDVKMKEKGDIPEGYSVSREKKERFSLILESASTNQTSMYLCASSSTGTFPYEQYFGPGTRLTVT.